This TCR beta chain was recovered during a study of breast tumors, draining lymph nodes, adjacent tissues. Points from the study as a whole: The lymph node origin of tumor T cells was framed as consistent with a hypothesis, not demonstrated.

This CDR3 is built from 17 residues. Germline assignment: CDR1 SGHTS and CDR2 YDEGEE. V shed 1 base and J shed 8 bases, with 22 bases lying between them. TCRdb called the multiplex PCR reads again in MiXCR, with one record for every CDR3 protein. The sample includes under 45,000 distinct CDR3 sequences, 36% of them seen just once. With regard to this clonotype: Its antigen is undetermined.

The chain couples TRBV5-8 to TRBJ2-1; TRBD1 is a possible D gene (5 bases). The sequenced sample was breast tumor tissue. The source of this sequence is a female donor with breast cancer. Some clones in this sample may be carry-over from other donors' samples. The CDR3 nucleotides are TGTGCCAGCAGCTTGTCGGGCCAAGGGGCCATGTGGGATGAGCAGTTCTTC. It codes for CASSLSGQGAMWDEQFF.